This TCR beta chain was documented in a study of neurological immune-mediated disorders. Germline assignment: CDR1 ENHRY and CDR2 SYGVKD. After removal of 0 bases from V and 6 bases from J, the junction contained 7 bases not matched to a gene. CDR3 length: 15 residues. From the 5' RACE reads, TCRdb called clonotypes with MiXCR, one entry per CDR3 protein. Of 45,000 to 70,000 distinct CDR3 sequences listed, approximately 4% are singletons. In this sample, this clonotype turned up a few times. The chain uses TRBV10-3 and TRBJ2-7, with 8 bases matching TRBD2. The sequence was collected from a man in his fifties with multiple sclerosis. Sample: PBMCs. CDR3 sequence reads: CAISESKEREFEQYF. The CDR3 DNA sequence: TGTGCCATCAGTGAGTCAAAGGAGCGGGAGTTCGAGCAGTACTTC.